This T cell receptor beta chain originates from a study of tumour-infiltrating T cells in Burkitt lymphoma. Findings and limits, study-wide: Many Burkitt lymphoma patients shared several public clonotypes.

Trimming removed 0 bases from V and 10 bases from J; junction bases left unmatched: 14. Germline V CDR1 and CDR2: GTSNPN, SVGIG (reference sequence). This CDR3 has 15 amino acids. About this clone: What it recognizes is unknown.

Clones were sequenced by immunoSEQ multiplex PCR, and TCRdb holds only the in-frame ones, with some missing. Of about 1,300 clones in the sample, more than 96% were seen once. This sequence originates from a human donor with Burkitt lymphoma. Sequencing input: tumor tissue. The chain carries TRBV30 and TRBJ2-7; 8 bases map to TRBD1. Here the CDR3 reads CAWSVPGTGGSEQYF. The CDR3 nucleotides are TGTGCCTGGAGTGTACCTGGAACAGGGGGGAGCGAACAGTACTTC.